The 23 T cell receptor beta chains given below trace back to one sample, sequenced in a study of CD8+ T cells in alopecia areata. Extraction of RNA preceded its reverse transcription into cDNA, which served as the sequencing template. Sequencing used immunoSEQ multiplex PCR; TCRdb keeps in-frame clones, though not all of them. This sample has more than 150,000 clones, with about 60% found just once. Treatment described: oral pan-JAK inhibitor, 5-10 mg twice daily. The sample here was CD8+ T cells sorted from blood, taken at week 24, from a patient treated with tofacitinib. The receptors were sampled from a human donor with alopecia areata.

The V and J genes are TRBV30 and TRBJ2-7; D is ambiguous. Trimming left V 3 bases short and J 4 bases short, with 10 bases between. From germline, CDR1 is GTSNPN and CDR2 SVGIG (reference sequence). The CDR3 sequence is 12 residues long. The CDR3 DNA reads TGTGCCTGGAGCCTAGATCGTTACGAGCAGTACTTC. Translated: CAWSLDRYEQYF.

The rearrangement links TRBV27 to TRBJ1-1; D might be TRBD1 (5 bases). The CDR3 contains 14 residues. The V gene lost 6 bases and the J gene lost 1 base, with 12 bases spanning the gap. The V gene's germline CDR1 is MNHEY and CDR2 SMNVEV (reference sequence). CDR3 coding DNA: TGTGCCAGCAGGGTTTGGGGCAAGAACACTGAAGCTTTCTTT. This encodes CASRVWGKNTEAFF.

The chain recombines TRBV15 with TRBJ2-1; D tentatively reads TRBD1 or TRBD2 (5 bases each). The CDR3 has 16 residues. Trimming cost V 1 base and J 3 bases, with 13 bases left between them. Germline V gene sequence: CDR1 LNHNV, CDR2 YYDKDF (reference sequence). The CDR3 DNA follows: TGTGCCACCAGCAGAGCTGAGGGGCACAGCTACAATGAGCAGTTCTTC. Translating it yields CATSRAEGHSYNEQFF.

This clone has a handful of counts. Other DNA sequences in this specimen translate into the identical CDR3. The CDR3 DNA follows: TGTGCCAGCAGCTCTGGGACAGGTTACGAGCAGTACTTC. Translation gives CASSSGTGYEQYF. The chain has TRBV5-6 and TRBJ2-7, with 8 bases identical to TRBD1. The J segment lost 4 bases and the V segment lost 3 bases, leaving 3 bases of the junction unmatched. CDR1 and CDR2 (germline): SGHDT, YYEEEE. CDR3 length: 13 residues.

The CDR3 loop is CASGWTFFSYEQYF. For the CDR3, the DNA is TGTGCCAGCGGGTGGACGTTTTTCTCCTACGAGCAGTACTTC. The chain uses TRBV6-1 and TRBJ2-7; D uncertain. Germline CDR1 is MNHNS and CDR2 is SASEGT. Deletions cut 8 bases from V and 0 bases from J, with 14 bases between. This CDR3 is built from 14 residues.

DNA for the CDR3: TGCGCCAGCAGCTTGGGCCGAGGGAGGCCCCAGCATTTT. This translates into CASSLGRGRPQHF. The chain joins TRBV5-1 to TRBJ1-5; no reliable D call. Germline V gene data show CDR1 as SGHRS and CDR2 as YFSETQ. This CDR3 has 13 amino acids. The V end lost 0 bases, the J end lost 9 bases, and 10 bases lay between the germline ends.

This clone was counted only a few times. V and J are TRBV10-3 and TRBJ1-3; 8 nucleotides align to TRBD1. This CDR3 has 16 amino acids. CDR1 is ENHRY and CDR2 is SYGVKD in the germline V gene. With 3 bases clipped from V and 3 bases from J, the junction kept 7 bases outside the gene matches. The CDR3 reads CAISEAGQESGNTIYF. CDR3 DNA: TGTGCCATCAGTGAAGCGGGACAGGAGAGTGGAAACACCATATATTTT.

The gene calls are TRBV30 and TRBJ2-1; tentative D call: TRBD2 (6 bases). Germline CDR1 is GTSNPN and CDR2 is SVGIG (reference sequence). V shed 8 bases and J shed 8 bases, with 19 bases lying between them. The CDR3 is made up of 13 amino acids. The CDR3 sequence: CATAGLFVDEQFF. The CDR3 coding sequence is TGTGCCACGGCGGGACTCTTCGTGGATGAGCAGTTCTTC.

The chain has TRBV19 and TRBJ2-2; D may be TRBD1 or TRBD2 (5 bases each). The germline V gene has CDR1 LNHDA and CDR2 SQIVND (reference sequence). This CDR3 comprises 16 residues. V was clipped by 5 bases and J by 0 bases, with 13 bases between them. CDR3: CASSPRWGTNTGELFF. The CDR3 DNA sequence: TGTGCCAGTAGTCCCCGCTGGGGGACGAACACCGGGGAGCTGTTTTTT.

CDR3 in amino acids: CAWSVGGLAGELFF. The CDR3, as DNA: TGTGCCTGGAGTGTTGGGGGTTTGGCCGGGGAGCTGTTTTTT. The genes are TRBV30 and TRBJ2-2; the D call may be TRBD1 or TRBD2 (5 bases each). The germline V and J ends were trimmed by 0 bases and 6 bases, with 11 bases remaining between them. The CDR3 loop spans 14 amino acids. Germline CDR1 reads GTSNPN; CDR2 reads SVGIG (reference sequence).

In its sample, this clone was seen a few times. The V gene is TRBV27, the J gene TRBJ2-1, with 9 nucleotides matching TRBD1. Unmatched junction bases numbered 10, after V lost 4 bases and J lost 3 bases. The CDR3 contains 17 residues. Germline V gives CDR1 MNHEY, CDR2 SMNVEV (reference sequence). This chain's CDR3 is CASSSPPDRGYYNEQFF. CDR3 nucleotide sequence: TGTGCCAGCAGTTCCCCGCCGGACAGGGGCTACTACAATGAGCAGTTCTTC.

This clone appeared a few times. CDR3 sequence reads: CASSQVAANSNQPQHF. The CDR3 DNA reads as TGCGCCAGCAGCCAAGTAGCGGCAAATAGCAATCAGCCCCAGCATTTT. The rearrangement links TRBV4-1 to TRBJ1-5; D unresolved. The CDR3 runs 16 residues. CDR1 and CDR2 from the germline V gene are MGHRA and YSYEKL. The V end was cut by 1 base, the J end by 0 bases, with 10 bases between.

This clone has just a few counts. The rearrangement links TRBV13 to TRBJ2-5, with TRBD2 identical over 12 bases. The CDR3 is made up of 15 amino acids. From germline, CDR1 is PRHDT and CDR2 FYEKMQ (reference sequence). J gave up 4 bases and V 4 bases, and 4 bases lay outside the gene matches. Written as DNA, the CDR3 is TGTGCCAGCAGCTCCGGGACTAGCGGGCGAGAGACCCAGTACTTC. It specifies CASSSGTSGRETQYF.

Written as DNA, the CDR3 is TGTGCCAGCAGTTTGAGGCGGGGGGGTAAAAACATTCAGTACTTC. This codes for CASSLRRGGKNIQYF. This rearrangement joins TRBV28 to TRBJ2-4; TRBD2 agrees at 9 bases. The trim removed 3 bases at V and 4 bases at J, leaving 4 bases unmatched. CDR3 length equals 15 residues. Looked up from germline, CDR1 is MDHEN and CDR2 is SYDVKM.

This clone has only a few counts. The chain carries TRBV4-2 and TRBJ1-5, with unresolved D. V lost 0 bases and J 2 bases, leaving 11 bases between the germline ends. The CDR3 extends over 16 amino acids. Per the germline V gene, CDR1 is LGHNA and CDR2 is YNFKEQ. The CDR3 sequence: CASSQDLLVGNQPQHF. In DNA, the CDR3 is TGTGCCAGCAGCCAAGATCTTCTGGTTGGCAATCAGCCCCAGCATTTT.

The chain carries TRBV14 and TRBJ2-7; TRBD2 is a possible D gene (6 bases). Germline loops: CDR1 SGHDN, CDR2 FVKESK. V was trimmed by 1 base and J by 12 bases, leaving 19 bases between them. This CDR3 spans 14 amino acids. The CDR3 DNA reads TGTGCCAGCAGCCAAGGCGGGATGGGCATGGAACCGTACTTC. Protein sequence: CASSQGGMGMEPYF.

This clone was counted a few times. This chain connects TRBV30 to TRBJ1-1, with TRBD1 identical over 7 bases. This CDR3 is built from 11 residues. After removal of 4 bases from V and 4 bases from J, the junction contained 0 bases not matched to a gene. Germline loops: CDR1 GTSNPN, CDR2 SVGIG (reference sequence). The CDR3 sequence is CAWNRGTEAFF. DNA for the CDR3: TGTGCCTGGAACAGGGGCACTGAAGCTTTCTTT.

J is TRBJ1-1 and V is TRBV5-1; D is uncertain. The CDR3 has 11 amino acids. With 3 bases removed from V and 10 bases from J, the gap between germline ends came to 10 bases. Looked up from germline, CDR1 is SGHRS and CDR2 is YFSETQ. CDR3 bases: TGCGCCAGCAGCTCTGGGGTGGGAGCTTTCTTT. Its protein product is CASSSGVGAFF.

This clone was seen a single time. V is TRBV4-1 and J is TRBJ1-1; no definite D call. CDR1 and CDR2 from the germline V gene are MGHRA and YSYEKL. Trimming removed 2 bases from V and 3 bases from J, with 10 bases in between. The CDR3 has 14 residues. CDR3 in DNA: TGCGCCAGCAGCCAATGGGTTCGGTACACTGAAGCTTTCTTT. It codes for CASSQWVRYTEAFF.

This clone was observed a handful of times. CDR3 sequence (DNA): TGTGCCTGGACCCCGGACAGTAACCCCTACAATGAGCAGTTCTTC. Translation gives CAWTPDSNPYNEQFF. This rearrangement joins TRBV30 to TRBJ2-1; a possible D gene is TRBD1 (6 bases). V lost 4 bases and J lost 2, with 15 bases in between. The CDR3 spans 15 residues. Germline CDR1 is GTSNPN and CDR2 is SVGIG (reference sequence).

This rearrangement joins TRBV7-9 to TRBJ2-7; no firm D call. V was pared by 3 bases and J by 3 bases, with 6 bases between. CDR3 size: 12 residues. The germline gives CDR1 SEHNR, CDR2 FQNEAQ (reference sequence). CDR3 nucleotides: TGTGCCAGCAGCTTCAACCACTACGAGCAGTACTTC. Its translation is CASSFNHYEQYF. The full variable domain, completed using reference TRBV7-9 and TRBJ2-7, is DTGVSQNPRHKITKRGQNVTFRCDPISEHNRLYWYRQTLGQGPEFLTYFQNEAQLEKSRLLSDRFSAERPKGSFSTLEIQRTEQGDSAMYLCASSFNHYEQYFGPGTRLTVT.

V usage is TRBV19 and J usage is TRBJ1-4, with a tentative D call TRBD1 (6 bases). The germline gives CDR1 LNHDA, CDR2 SQIVND (reference sequence). The V end was cut by 5 bases, the J end by 3 bases, with 10 bases between. The CDR3 spans 14 residues. The CDR3 loop is CASSSPGANEKLFF. As DNA, the CDR3 is TGTGCCAGTAGTTCGCCAGGGGCTAATGAAAAACTGTTTTTT.

This chain joins TRBV5-6 and TRBJ2-7; 8 bases line up with TRBD2. Germline V gene data show CDR1 as SGHDT and CDR2 as YYEEEE. This CDR3 has 15 residues. Trimming removed 2 bases from V and 2 bases from J; junction bases left unmatched: 6. In DNA form, the CDR3 reads TGTGCCAGCAGCTTCGCCGGGACTAGACCCTACGAGCAGTACTTC. It yields the protein CASSFAGTRPYEQYF.